The rows below give T cell receptor beta chains drawn from one sample of a study of beta chain features in type 1 diabetes. TCRdb's table, derived via immunoSEQ multiplex PCR, lists solely in-frame clones and lacks some. The repertoire includes around 330,000 clones, approximately 10% of them detected once, and just over 0.015% sits in the top ten. The specimen sequenced was naive CD4+ T cells from blood. These receptors all come from a woman younger than 45 in good health. Each CDR3 is given with its conserved first and last residue. Rows may omit the clone size; those that give it use once, few, many or a size class.

TRBV30,TRBJ2-3,.,CAWNRGWGTDTQYF
TRBV11-1,TRBJ1-1,few,CASSLIGGAISEAFF
TRBV20-1,TRBJ2-1,few,CAWTVRGEQFF
TRBV5-1,TRBJ1-5,few,CASSLVGATNQPQHF
TRBV18,TRBJ2-3,few,CASSTGLAGEADTQYF
TRBV28,TRBJ2-7,.,CASSLGGGLYEQYF
TRBV29-1,TRBJ2-3,.,CSAKGLAKDTQYF
TRBV28,TRBJ1-2,.,CASSLTGDGYTF
TRBV7-2,TRBJ2-1,.,CASSLGLAGGPPYNEQFF
TRBV2,TRBJ2-7,few,CASSVRLAGGKVYEQYF
TRBV9,TRBJ1-5,few,CARGQGNQPQHF
TRBV9,TRBJ2-3,few,CASSVVTDTQYF
TRBV7-9,TRBJ2-1,few,CASSVTDGNYNEQFF
TRBV7-6,TRBJ1-2,few,CASSLAAGGGYTF
TRBV19,TRBJ2-2,.,CASSITADRGLGNTGELFF
TRBV28,TRBJ2-2,.,CASSLIRGNTGELFF
TRBV21-1,TRBJ2-7,few,CASYSREAF
TRBV30,TRBJ2-7,.,CAWSVPGQGKYEQYF
TRBV4-3,TRBJ2-1,few,CASSQEPGLASYEQFF
TRBV5-4,TRBJ2-1,few,CASSFSGSSYNEQFF
TRBV4-2,TRBJ2-7,.,CASSQETSGVSGQYF
TRBV5-1,TRBJ1-1,.,CASTLGQINTEAFF
TRBV19,TRBJ1-5,.,CASSIAQGDQPQHF
TRBV7-9,TRBJ2-7,few,CASSLSRAFLGDEQYF
TRBV6-5,TRBJ1-5,few,CASSHDRGSNQPQHF
TRBV11-2,TRBJ2-2,few,CASSLLAGEVTGELFF
TRBV29-1,TRBJ1-2,.,CSVPTGNYGYTF
TRBV27,TRBJ2-5,few,CASSLRDRGGEETQYF
TRBV4-2,TRBJ2-7,.,CASSQLPRTSGKGEQYF
TRBV27,TRBJ2-1,.,CASMDRGISYNEQFF
TRBV23-1,TRBJ2-2,.,CASSQSFASGRLDTGELFF
TRBV5-1,TRBJ2-7,.,CASSYRVTPYEQYF
TRBV5-1,TRBJ2-2,few,CASSTGQNTGELFF